The next 21 T cell receptor beta chains were all read from a single sample in a study of CD4+ T cells in melanoma (dated by TCRdb to between 2021 and 2022). To prepare the library, the immunoSEQ multiplex PCR assay was applied. TCRdb obtained this table from immuneACCESS and retained in-frame rearrangements with V and J assigned. These tables miss some clones; where compared with another copy, unresolved V genes account for less than half of the shortfall, and the remainder is unexplained. Within this sample are almost 15,000 clones, with roughly 88% of them counted one time only. The ten top clones hold roughly 6.6% of the sample. Sequenced sample: cells from a culture (not recorded whether cultured in vitro). These receptor sequences come from a human donor with melanoma.

The rearrangement uses TRBV5-6 and TRBJ1-4, with D unresolved. V was cut by 0 bases and J by 8 bases, with 8 bases left in between. There are 13 residues in the CDR3. In germline, CDR1 is SGHDT, CDR2 YYEEEE. Written as DNA, the CDR3 is TGTGCCAGCAGCTTGGGGGTGGAAGAAAAACTGTTTTTT. Encoded protein: CASSLGVEEKLFF.

The chain joins TRBV19 to TRBJ1-2; the D gene is possibly TRBD1 (5 bases). Trimming stripped 6 bases from V and 7 bases from J, with 15 bases between. The CDR3 consists of 13 residues. The germline gives CDR1 LNHDA, CDR2 SQIVND (reference sequence). Written as DNA, the CDR3 is TGTGCCAGTAGCCCACGGGGCATCGGTGGCTACACCTTC. Translation: CASSPRGIGGYTF.

This sequence joins TRBV5-4 and TRBJ2-2; D may match TRBD1 or TRBD2 (5 bases each). The CDR3 has 15 residues. Trimming took 3 bases from V and 4 from J, leaving 13 bases between them. CDR1 and CDR2 from the germline V gene are SGHNT and YYREEE (reference sequence). The CDR3 nucleotides read TGTGCCAGCAGCTCACCGGGACGATCCACCGGGGAGCTGTTTTTT. This translates into CASSSPGRSTGELFF. The complete variable domain, with remaining parts taken from reference TRBV5-4 and TRBJ2-2, reads ETGVTQSPTHLIKTRGQQVTLRCSSQSGHNTVSWYQQALGQGPQFIFQYYREEENGRGNFPPRFSGLQFPNYSSELNVNALELDDSALYLCASSSPGRSTGELFFGEGSRLTVL.

This sequence joins TRBV7-9 and TRBJ1-6, with a weak D call TRBD1 (6 bases). CDR1 and CDR2 (germline): SEHNR, FQNEAQ (reference sequence). This CDR3 region has 16 residues. Between the trimmed V and J ends, which lost 5 bases and 14 bases, there was a span of 25 bases. The DNA for the CDR3 is TGTGCCAGCAGCCCCCCCGCGACAGGCCCTTGGACGGCCCTCCACTTT. Amino acids: CASSPPATGPWTALHF.

This chain joins TRBV5-4 and TRBJ2-5, with 10 bases aligning to TRBD2. V was clipped by 4 bases and J by 0 bases; unmatched bases: 6. Germline lookup yields CDR1 SGHNT and CDR2 YYREEE (reference sequence). The CDR3 covers 16 residues. The CDR3 protein is CASSQGTSAYQETQYF. For the CDR3, the DNA is TGTGCCAGCAGCCAAGGGACTAGCGCGTACCAAGAGACCCAGTACTTC. Based on the CDR3 plus reference TRBV5-4 and TRBJ2-5, the full variable domain is ETGVTQSPTHLIKTRGQQVTLRCSSQSGHNTVSWYQQALGQGPQFIFQYYREEENGRGNFPPRFSGLQFPNYSSELNVNALELDDSALYLCASSQGTSAYQETQYFGPGTRLLVL.

The chain carries TRBV5-1 and TRBJ1-2; 7 positions agree with TRBD1. V trimming: 4 bases; J trimming: 6 bases; junction bases outside the gene matches: 15. The CDR3 has 16 amino acids. In germline, CDR1 is SGHRS, CDR2 YFSETQ. For the CDR3, the DNA is TGCGCCAGCAGCGCTCCCGACAGGGAATGGCCGAATGGCTACACCTTC. This sequence encodes CASSAPDREWPNGYTF.

The rearrangement joins TRBV25-1 to TRBJ2-1; no clear D gene. Trimming left V 6 bases short and J 7 bases short, with 13 bases between. There are 13 residues in the CDR3. Germline V lookup: CDR1 MGHDK, CDR2 SYGVNS. The DNA for the CDR3 is TGTGCCAGCAGAGTTGGCGTGGGGAATGAGCAGTTCTTC. Residues: CASRVGVGNEQFF.

The chain is built from TRBV19 and TRBJ1-5, with D unclear. The V and J ends lost 8 bases and 3 bases respectively, with 20 bases between them. The CDR3 totals 16 residues. Germline V CDR1 and CDR2: LNHDA, SQIVND (reference sequence). CDR3 residues: CASVGAGLVNNQPQHF. CDR3 sequence (DNA): TGTGCCAGTGTGGGCGCGGGTCTGGTTAACAATCAGCCCCAGCATTTT.

The chain employs TRBV19 and TRBJ2-3, with 11 bases identical to TRBD2. This CDR3 region has 14 residues. The junction had 5 bases not matched to a gene; V was cut back by 6 bases and J by 6 bases. Germline values: CDR1 LNHDA, CDR2 SQIVND (reference sequence). The CDR3 DNA sequence: TGTGCCAGTAGCTTCGGGACTAGCGGTGATACGCAGTATTTT. Its protein is CASSFGTSGDTQYF.

This chain uses TRBV7-6 with TRBJ2-1, with D possibly matching TRBD2 (5 bases). Trimming took 4 bases from V and 3 from J, leaving 13 bases between them. CDR3 size: 15 residues. Germline V lookup: CDR1 SGHVS, CDR2 FNYEAQ. The CDR3, as DNA: TGTGCCAGCAGCTCCCGGACTGGGGTCTACAATGAGCAGTTCTTC. Amino acids: CASSSRTGVYNEQFF.

V gene TRBV6-1 combines with J gene TRBJ1-5; 9 bases are a match to TRBD1. With V trimmed by 9 bases and J by 2 bases, 8 bases remained unmatched. CDR1 is MNHNS, CDR2 SASEGT, per germline. The CDR3 extends over 15 amino acids. In nucleotides, the CDR3 is TGTGCCAGTGCAACAGGGGGCGCAGGCAATCAGCCCCAGCATTTT. It is translated as CASATGGAGNQPQHF.

The chain couples TRBV7-9 to TRBJ2-5, with unresolved D. The CDR3 contains 12 residues. Trimming pared 1 base from V and 6 bases from J, leaving 6 bases between. From germline, CDR1 is SEHNR and CDR2 FQNEAQ (reference sequence). The DNA for the CDR3 is TGTGCCAGCAGCTTAGATTTTCAGACCCAGTACTTC. Its translation: CASSLDFQTQYF.

On this clone itself: Other DNA sequences within the sample encode an identical CDR3. The CDR3 coding sequence is TGTGCCAGCAGACAGGGCCCAACTAATGAAAAACTGTTTTTT. Translating gives CASRQGPTNEKLFF. The V and J genes are TRBV6-1 and TRBJ1-4; perhaps TRBD1 as D (6 bases). Deletions cut 6 bases from V and 0 bases from J, with 8 bases between. CDR3 length: 14 amino acids. Germline CDR1 is MNHNS and CDR2 is SASEGT.

This clone has more than one count but fewer than ten. The V call is TRBV11-2, the J call TRBJ1-3; the D gene is possibly TRBD1 (5 bases). Germline CDR1 and CDR2: SGHAT and FQNNGV. V lost 1 base and J 0 bases, leaving 10 bases between the germline ends. The CDR3 length is 16 residues. The CDR3 here is CASSLVGRISGNTIYF. For the CDR3, the DNA is TGTGCCAGCAGCTTAGTGGGACGAATCTCTGGAAACACCATATATTTT.

The chain joins TRBV25-1 to TRBJ1-6; D is ambiguous. V was cut by 3 bases and J by 3 bases, with 12 bases left in between. The CDR3 is made up of 16 amino acids. Germline loops: CDR1 MGHDK, CDR2 SYGVNS. In DNA form, the CDR3 reads TGTGCCAGCAGTGATTCGGTGTCAAGCTATAATTCACCCCTCCACTTT. Its protein is CASSDSVSSYNSPLHF.

There are a few counts of this clone. The V gene is TRBV5-8, the J gene TRBJ1-3; perhaps TRBD1 as D (6 bases). V was trimmed by 0 bases and J by 0 bases, leaving 13 bases between them. The CDR3 is 17 amino acids. The V gene's germline CDR1 is SGHTS and CDR2 YDEGEE. The CDR3 here is CASSLAFVGGSGNTIYF. In nucleotides, the CDR3 is TGTGCCAGCAGCTTGGCCTTTGTAGGGGGCTCTGGAAACACCATATATTTT.

The chain links TRBV19 to TRBJ2-6; D unresolved. This CDR3 region has 18 residues. Trimming took 0 bases from V and 2 from J, leaving 14 bases between them. The germline V gene has CDR1 LNHDA and CDR2 SQIVND (reference sequence). The CDR3 region has the DNA TGTGCCAGTAGTATAGACACACCAAGGAGACCTGGGGCCAACGTCCTGACTTTC. It translates to CASSIDTPRRPGANVLTF. Supplemented by reference TRBV19 and TRBJ2-6, the full variable domain reads DGGITQSPKYLFRKEGQNVTLSCEQNLNHDAMYWYRQDPGQGLRLIYYSQIVNDFQKGDIAEGYSVSREKKESFPLTVTSAQKNPTAFYLCASSIDTPRRPGANVLTFGAGSRLTVL.

The chain recombines TRBV11-2 with TRBJ1-2, with D uncertain. The germline gives CDR1 SGHAT, CDR2 FQNNGV. The CDR3 has 16 amino acids. The germline V and J ends were trimmed by 5 bases and 2 bases, with 18 bases remaining between them. CDR3 sequence: CASSPRDPIRNYGYTF. The CDR3 nucleotides are TGTGCCAGCAGCCCACGAGACCCGATTCGGAACTATGGCTACACCTTC. The complete variable domain, with remaining parts taken from reference TRBV11-2 and TRBJ1-2, reads EAGVAQSPRYKIIEKRQSVAFWCNPISGHATLYWYQQILGQGPKLLIQFQNNGVVDDSQLPKDRFSAERLKGVDSTLKIQPAKLEDSAVYLCASSPRDPIRNYGYTFGSGTRLTVV.

The chain recombines TRBV6-1 with TRBJ2-7; 13 nucleotides align to TRBD2. The germline V gene has CDR1 MNHNS and CDR2 SASEGT. V lost 7 bases, J lost 3 bases, and 3 bases stayed unmatched. This CDR3 comprises 14 residues. In nucleotides, the CDR3 is TGTGCCAGCATTAGGACTAGCGGGGGCTACGAGCAGTACTTC. Translated, it gives CASIRTSGGYEQYF.

V gene TRBV18 combines with J gene TRBJ2-7, with TRBD1 matching over 12 bases. This CDR3 is built from 15 residues. Germline CDR1 and CDR2: KGHSH and LQKENI. V trimming: 6 bases; J trimming: 5 bases; junction bases outside the gene matches: 8. CDR3 protein: CASSWGQGASDEQYF. CDR3 DNA sequence: TGTGCCAGCTCGTGGGGACAGGGGGCTAGCGACGAGCAGTACTTC.

The gene calls are TRBV18 and TRBJ1-1; D remains ambiguous. Trimming removed 5 bases from V and 3 bases from J, with 13 bases in between. The CDR3 covers 14 residues. The germline V gene encodes CDR1 KGHSH and CDR2 LQKENI. The CDR3 DNA follows: TGTGCCAGCTCAAGTGGCGGAGGACACACTGAAGCTTTCTTT. Its translation: CASSSGGGHTEAFF.